This is a list of T cell receptor beta chains from one sample in a study of control samples from healthy donors and cancer patients. The assay was immunoSEQ multiplex PCR, and TCRdb's table has in-frame clones only and misses some. This table has roughly 370,000 clones, 90% appearing once. Sequences were obtained from PBMCs. The receptors derive from a man between 35 and 55 years old with head and neck cancer. Each CDR3 is given with its conserved first and last residue. Each record gives: clone size, J gene, D gene, V gene, CDR3 protein, CDR3 DNA. The D gene is left open where the match is weak. Size is stated for part of the rows, as once, few or many counts, or as a class when the clone is expanded.

-,TRBJ1-1,-,TRBV6-1,CASSEDRETEAFF,TGTGCCAGCAGTGAAGACAGGGAGACTGAAGCTTTCTTT
-,TRBJ1-5,TRBD1,TRBV5-5,CASSLGTGVNQPQHF,TGTGCCAGCAGCTTGGGGACAGGGGTGAATCAGCCCCAGCATTTT
-,TRBJ2-5,-,TRBV11-3,CASSLDGETQYF,TGTGCCAGCAGCTTAGATGGAGAGACCCAGTACTTC
-,TRBJ1-3,-,TRBV9,CASSVGPAGATGNTIYF,TGTGCCAGCAGCGTAGGCCCCGCGGGGGCGACTGGAAACACCATATATTTT
-,TRBJ2-7,-,TRBV14,CASSQDSAGQQYF,TGTGCCAGCAGCCAAGATTCGGCAGGGCAGCAGTACTTC
-,TRBJ2-5,TRBD2,TRBV5-6,CASSLGLAGAGETQYF,TGTGCCAGCAGCTTGGGTCTAGCGGGAGCGGGAGAGACCCAGTACTTC
few,TRBJ1-2,-,TRBV3-1/TRBV3-2,CASSQVSGVWTF,TGTGCCAGCAGCCAAGTGTCCGGGGTGTGGACCTTC
-,TRBJ1-2,TRBD1,TRBV2,CASSTTGASYGYTF,TGTGCCAGCAGTACCACAGGGGCCTCGTATGGCTACACCTTC
-,TRBJ1-2,-,TRBV28,CASSTPKTETNYGYTF,TGTGCCAGCAGCACCCCCAAGACAGAAACTAACTATGGCTACACCTTC
-,TRBJ2-5,-,TRBV5-1,CASSLWETQYF,TGCGCCAGCAGCTTGTGGGAGACCCAGTACTTC
-,TRBJ2-2,TRBD1,TRBV6-2/TRBV6-3,CASSPLTGETGELFF,TGTGCCAGCAGTCCCCTGACAGGGGAGACCGGGGAGCTGTTTTTT
-,TRBJ1-6,TRBD1,TRBV28,CASSLVTGGNSPLHF,TGTGCCAGCAGTTTAGTGACAGGGGGCAATTCACCCCTCCACTTT
-,TRBJ2-1,TRBD2,TRBV3-1/TRBV3-2,CASSQPFSGGADNEQFF,TGTGCCAGCAGCCAACCCTTTAGCGGGGGGGCCGACAATGAGCAGTTCTTC
few,TRBJ1-5,-,TRBV19,CASSPQQGIKNQPQHF,TGTGCCAGTAGTCCCCAACAGGGTATTAAGAATCAGCCCCAGCATTTT
-,TRBJ2-7,-,TRBV20-1,CSALPRAQYF,TGCAGTGCCCTCCCCCGGGCGCAGTACTTC
-,TRBJ1-2,-,TRBV9,CASSGLEGSLGYTF,TGTGCCAGCAGTGGGTTGGAGGGGAGTTTAGGCTACACCTTC
-,TRBJ1-1,-,TRBV27,CASRYRDEAFF,TGTGCCAGCAGGTACAGAGATGAAGCTTTCTTT